Included here is one TCR beta chain sequence, with context. Its antigen is unidentified. This sample was included in a study of graft-versus-host responses after intestinal transplantation. Findings and caveats of the study: Marrow from the recipient contained GvH clones, some of which had appeared first in ileum or blood.

CDR3 length equals 15 residues. V was cut by 5 bases and J by 2 bases, with 14 bases left in between. Germline V gives CDR1 SGHRS, CDR2 YFSETQ. TCRdb keeps only in-frame clones here, not all; method: immunoSEQ multiplex PCR. The table shows roughly 99,000 clones, with roughly 90% occurring only once. The receptor was isolated from a human donor who was the organ donor for an intestinal transplant. The rearrangement joins TRBV5-1 to TRBJ1-3; no definite D call. Specimen: unstimulated CD4+ T cells sorted from spleen or lymph node cells, collected before transplant. The CDR3 protein is CASSTTSVPGNTIYF. The CDR3 DNA is TGCGCCAGCAGTACCACCTCGGTTCCTGGAAACACCATATATTTT.